This TCR beta chain was identified during a study of blood T cell repertoires in COVID-19 (dated by TCRdb to 2020 to 2021). Looking at the study overall: Samples covering the acute and convalescent phases of COVID-19 were provided by collaborators in the United States, Italy and Spain. The dataset comprised deeply sampled blood TCRbeta repertoires from subjects exposed to, actively infected with, or recovered from COVID-19. The samples were drawn from two sources: the first 160 participants of the ongoing ImmuneRACE study, and 1,254 subjects contributed by 6 global collaborators. The prospective study material was composed of cDNA or gDNA derived from T cells, B-cell-depleted T cells, or PBMCs. Where available, HLA class I and class II types were obtained from metadata supplied by the sample provider rather than from assay-based typing. A freely available public database, intended as a resource for researchers studying the immune response to SARS-CoV-2, is where the repertoires were released. The sample metadata nearly always contained a de-identified subject ID, COVID-19 status, age in years and sex.

Results and caveats for the whole study, not just this receptor: Clinical and demographic metadata were provided uncurated, with the amount varying by source and participant.

TCRbeta CDR3 regions were amplified from genomic DNA by means of the immunoSEQ Assay, a bias-controlled multiplex PCR. In the source study's methods: Within the assay, amplification of reference gene primers was used to estimate how many nucleated cells each sample contained. To quantify the absolute abundance of each unique TCRbeta CDR3 rearrangement, sequence reads were collapsed and filtered. For each sample, productive Simpson clonality was calculated as the square root of Simpson's diversity index over productive rearrangements. The immuneACCESS repertoire file appears here via TCRdb, limited to in-frame rearrangements. These files lack a portion of the clones; in checked studies, under half of the deficit traces to unresolved V genes, and the cause of the others is not known. D and trimming were read from the DNA, whereas the V and J calls and clone size are those reported in that table. The sample data list about 350,000 clones, and roughly 90% of these were observed just once. The top ten clones comprise approximately 0.97% of the sample.

Remarks on this clone: Its antigen is still unknown. No base qualities exist here, and no much larger clone lies one base off it.

In the prospective study, participants were roughly 18 to 100 years old, resided in under 30 geographic areas of the United States, and were enrolled through a virtual design. Cohort assignment in the prospective study relied on participant-reported clinical history from a screening survey and a study questionnaire. Exposed participants had been in contact with someone with a PCR-confirmed or clinician-diagnosed COVID-19 case within 2 weeks of study entry. In the prospective study, mobile phlebotomists collected whole blood, serum and a nasopharyngeal or oropharyngeal swab from each participant. Over an approximately two-month period, participants in the prospective study had the option of providing additional blood draws and questionnaires. Before DNA extraction, blood samples from the prospective study were shipped at room temperature or frozen. Sequencing used PBMCs or T cells enriched from blood (not recorded which). The TCR originated in a woman aged 30 to 39 who had been exposed to COVID-19.

The CDR3 protein sequence reads: CASSFRSGIIYEQYF. The DNA sequence is given as TGTGCCAGCAGCTTCCGTAGCGGAATAATCTACGAGCAGTACTTC. Rearrangement joined TRBV11-1 to TRBJ2-7; the best D guess is TRBD2, with 6 bases matching. Cut back by 3 bases and 3 bases, the V and J ends lie 15 bases apart. The CDR3 goes from the cysteine to the phenylalanine over 15 residues. The DNA shown is the 45-base CDR3, in frame from base 1. Taken from the germline V gene (reference sequence), the CDR1 and CDR2 loops are SGHAT and FQDESV.